A selection of T cell receptor beta chains follows, all from one sample in a study of CD8+ T cells in alopecia areata. Only in-frame clones appear in the TCRdb table, and some are missing; sequencing was by immunoSEQ multiplex PCR. The sample lists 150,000 to 200,000 clones, around 50% occurring once. The sample here was CD4+ T cells sorted from blood, taken at week 0. The receptors derive from a human donor with alopecia areata. CDR3s include the opening cysteine and the closing phenylalanine or tryptophan. A D gene is named only where the DNA matches it firmly. Clone size is stated in some rows and not others, as once, few, many or a class when expanded.

j_call v_call d_call clone_size cdr3_nt cdr3_aa
TRBJ2-3 TRBV4-1 TRBD2 - TGCGCCAGCAGCCATCCAATAGCGGGGGGGCCGGGGGCAGATACGCAGTATTTT CASSHPIAGGPGADTQYF
TRBJ1-4 TRBV20-1 TRBD1 - TGCAGTGCTAGGGGAGACAGGGAACTGTTTTTT CSARGDRELFF
TRBJ1-5 TRBV11-2 - - TGTGCCAGCAGCTTAGAGAGCTCCGGTCAGCCCCAGCATTTT CASSLESSGQPQHF
TRBJ2-7 TRBV15 - - TGTGCCACCAGCAGAGAGGGGAGCTACGAGCAGTACTTC CATSREGSYEQYF
TRBJ1-1 TRBV5-1 - - TGCGCCAGCAGCTACTCAATGAACACTGAAGCTTTCTTT CASSYSMNTEAFF
TRBJ2-7 TRBV5-1 - few TGCGCCAGCAGCTTGGCCAGGACTACCTCCTACGAGCAGTACTTC CASSLARTTSYEQYF
TRBJ1-6 TRBV19 TRBD1 few TGTGCCAGTTGCCCCGACAGGGGGAGAAGGTCACCCCTCCACTTT CASCPDRGRRSPLHF
TRBJ2-5 TRBV30 - - TGTGCCTGGAGTGTTTTATTGGGGATCCAAGAGACCCAGTACTTC CAWSVLLGIQETQYF
TRBJ1-2 TRBV28 TRBD1 - TGTGCCAGCAGTTTAACGGGACAGGGGGCAAGATATGGCTACACCTTC CASSLTGQGARYGYTF
TRBJ2-1 TRBV29-1 - - TGCAGCGTTGTGACTAGTAACTTCTACAATGAGCAGTTCTTC CSVVTSNFYNEQFF
TRBJ2-3 TRBV9 TRBD1 - TGTGCCAGCAATCCTCGGGACAGGGCCACAGATACGCAGTATTTT CASNPRDRATDTQYF
TRBJ2-3 TRBV5-1 - few TGCGCCAGCAGCTTGCCAGGGGTAGATACGCAGTATTTT CASSLPGVDTQYF
TRBJ2-7 TRBV2 - - TGTGCCAGCAGTTCTCAGGAGGTGGGAGCGCAGTACTTC CASSSQEVGAQYF
TRBJ2-5 TRBV7-9 - - TGTGCCAGCAGCCCCCAAACCTACGAAGGGTGGGAGACCCAGTACTTC CASSPQTYEGWETQYF
TRBJ2-7 TRBV7-2 TRBD2 - TGTGCCAGCACCGATAGCGGGGGGGCCTCCGAGCAGTACTTC CASTDSGGASEQYF
TRBJ1-6 TRBV30 - - TGTGCCTGGAGTTTGGCAGATAATTCACCCCTCCACTTT CAWSLADNSPLHF
TRBJ2-5 TRBV30 - - TGTGCCTGGAGTGTTGTTAGGGGGGGTGAGACCCAGTACTTC CAWSVVRGGETQYF
TRBJ2-6 TRBV29-1 TRBD1 - TGCAGCGTTGCGGCCGGGACAGGGAGCTCTGGGGCCAACGTCCTGACTTTC CSVAAGTGSSGANVLTF
TRBJ2-7 TRBV5-1 - few TGCGCCAGCACCATCGACAGACCCTACGAGCAGTACTTC CASTIDRPYEQYF
TRBJ1-1 TRBV27 - - TGTGCCAGCAGGGTTGCAGGATTAAACACTGAAGCTTTCTTT CASRVAGLNTEAFF
TRBJ2-3 TRBV5-4 - - TGTGCCAGCAGCTTGAGAGGATCAGATACGCAGTATTTT CASSLRGSDTQYF
TRBJ2-7 TRBV20-1 - - TGCAGTGCTAGTCCCCGTGACGAGCAGTACTTC CSASPRDEQYF
TRBJ2-2 TRBV2 TRBD1 - TGTGCCACTAAGCCGACCGGGACAGCTAACACCGGGGAGCTGTTTTTT CATKPTGTANTGELFF
TRBJ1-1 TRBV30 - - TGTGCCTGGAGTGTAGTACCGAGGAACACTGAAGCTTTCTTT CAWSVVPRNTEAFF
TRBJ1-2 TRBV6-5 - - TGTGCCAGCAGTCCACAAATGACAGGCGTCTATGGCTACACCTTC CASSPQMTGVYGYTF
TRBJ2-2 TRBV7-2 - - TGTGCCAGCAGCTCCAGGCACACCGGGGAGCTGTTTTTT CASSSRHTGELFF
TRBJ2-1 TRBV30 TRBD1 - TGTGCCTGGAATTGGAGGCCAGGGGGTAGGGATGAGCAGTTCTTC CAWNWRPGGRDEQFF
TRBJ2-4 TRBV5-5 TRBD2 - TGTGCCAGCAGCTTGGCGGGGGGGCCGGGAAACATTCAGTACTTC CASSLAGGPGNIQYF
TRBJ1-1 TRBV5-1 TRBD1 - TGCGCCAGCAGCTTGTATGGCCAGGGGGCAACTGAAGCTTTCTTT CASSLYGQGATEAFF
TRBJ1-1 TRBV30 - once TGTGCCTGGAGCCCAATGGGGGGCAGGGGACCTGAAGCTTTCTTT CAWSPMGGRGPEAFF
TRBJ2-7 TRBV29-1 - few TGCAGCGTTGAAGTAGGAGCACGGGGGGCCCGCTACGAGCAGTACTTC CSVEVGARGARYEQYF
TRBJ2-2 TRBV4-2 TRBD2 - TGTGCCAGCAGCCAAGATGGGAGCGGGGGGACACCTGGGGAGCTGTTTTTT CASSQDGSGGTPGELFF
TRBJ1-5 TRBV30 TRBD1 - TGTGCCTGGAGCTATCAGGGGGCGCGGGGCAATCAGCCCCAGCATTTT CAWSYQGARGNQPQHF
TRBJ1-3 TRBV30 - - TGTGCCTGGAGTGTAGCGGGTTATGGAAACACCATATATTTT CAWSVAGYGNTIYF
TRBJ2-2 TRBV2 TRBD2 - TGTGCCAGCAGAGGGGGACTAGCGGGGTTCACCGGGGAGCTGTTTTTT CASRGGLAGFTGELFF
TRBJ2-7 TRBV2 - - TGTGCCAGCAGTGACTTCGGCAACGAGCAGTACTTC CASSDFGNEQYF
TRBJ1-1 TRBV27 TRBD1 - TGTGCCAGCAGTACCGACAGGGGGGGCACTGAAGCTTTCTTT CASSTDRGGTEAFF
TRBJ2-4 TRBV30 - few TGTGCCTGGAGCGGGGGGCCGAACAAAAACATTCAGTACTTC CAWSGGPNKNIQYF
TRBJ1-1 TRBV29-1 - - TGCAGCGTTGGGCTTGAGGGAAAGAACACTGAAGCTTTCTTT CSVGLEGKNTEAFF
TRBJ1-2 TRBV29-1 TRBD1 - TGCAGCGCCCGACAGGGTTTCTATGGCTACACCTTC CSARQGFYGYTF
TRBJ2-7 TRBV7-9 - - TGTGCCAGCAGCTTAGACTTTAATTCCGGGCGCGAGCAGTACTTC CASSLDFNSGREQYF
TRBJ2-3 TRBV29-1 TRBD1 few TGCAGCGTCGCCGGGACAGGTTCCACAGATACGCAGTATTTT CSVAGTGSTDTQYF
TRBJ1-2 TRBV18 TRBD1 - TGTGCCAGCTCACCGCCAACGGGACAGGGACGGCGTGGCTACACCTTC CASSPPTGQGRRGYTF
TRBJ2-3 TRBV5-1 - many TGCGCCAGCAGCCCTCCCGGAGGCCTCACAGATACGCAGTATTTT CASSPPGGLTDTQYF
TRBJ2-4 TRBV30 - - TGTGCCTGGAGTCCCTCTAAGAACATTCAGTACTTC CAWSPSKNIQYF
TRBJ2-7 TRBV7-6 TRBD1 few TGTGCCAGCAGCAACGACAGGGGAAGCTACGAGCAGTACTTC CASSNDRGSYEQYF
TRBJ1-2 TRBV29-1 - - TGCAGCGTTGATGGAGCCTCCTTTGGCTACACCTTC CSVDGASFGYTF
TRBJ1-2 TRBV4-2 - once TGTGCCAGCAGCCAAGAATTAGGGCAGTTTGGCTACACCTTC CASSQELGQFGYTF
TRBJ2-5 TRBV30 - - TGTGCCTGGAGTGCTCCGCCTACAGCGTACCAAGAGACCCAGTACTTC CAWSAPPTAYQETQYF
TRBJ2-5 TRBV4-1 - - TGCGCCAGCAGCCGGACAATCCAAGAGACCCAGTACTTC CASSRTIQETQYF
TRBJ1-2 TRBV15 - few TGTGCCACCAGCAGAGGCGGGGGTATCTATGGCTACACCTTC CATSRGGGIYGYTF
TRBJ1-2 TRBV29-1 - - TGCAGCGTTGAGGGCCAGATGTATGGCTACACCTTC CSVEGQMYGYTF
TRBJ2-3 TRBV9 TRBD2 - TGTGCCAGCAGTGAGAGCGGGGGGGCCAAAGATACGCAGTATTTT CASSESGGAKDTQYF